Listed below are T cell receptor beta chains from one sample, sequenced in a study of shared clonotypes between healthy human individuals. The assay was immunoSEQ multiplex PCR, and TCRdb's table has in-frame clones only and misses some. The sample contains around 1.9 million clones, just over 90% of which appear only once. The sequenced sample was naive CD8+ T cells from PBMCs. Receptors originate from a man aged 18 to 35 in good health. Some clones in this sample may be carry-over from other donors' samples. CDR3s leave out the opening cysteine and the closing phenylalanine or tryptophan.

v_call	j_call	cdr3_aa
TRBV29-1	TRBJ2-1	SVIGTDIHYNEQF
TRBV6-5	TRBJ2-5	ASSTGEEWETQY
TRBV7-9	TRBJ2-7	ASSTQRGGAPYEQY
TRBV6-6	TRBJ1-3	ASTIGEEWGNTIY
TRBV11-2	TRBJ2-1	ASWGEGARYNEQF
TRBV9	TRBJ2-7	ASSVGTSGGIYEQY
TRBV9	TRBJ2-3	ASSPKTRGGTDTQY
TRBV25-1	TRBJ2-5	ASSDGGGLIGGTQY
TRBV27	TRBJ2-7	ASSLGRRNYEQY
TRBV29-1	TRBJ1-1	SVPIGTEAF
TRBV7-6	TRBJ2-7	ASSPNSGAYEQY
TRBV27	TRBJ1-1	ASSNRQVAGAF
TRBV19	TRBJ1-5	ASSAYQKQPNQPQH
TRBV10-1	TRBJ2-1	ASRYRRLAGVRSYNEQF
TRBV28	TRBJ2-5	ASSPLIRLAQETQY
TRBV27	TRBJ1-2	ASRSRGKHGYT
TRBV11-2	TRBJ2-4	ASSSDSGQGVQY
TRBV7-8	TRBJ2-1	ASSLGLAGGYEQF
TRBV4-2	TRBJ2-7	ASSQPTGAEGFYEQY
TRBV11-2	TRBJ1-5	ASSLAQGSQPQH
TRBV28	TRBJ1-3	ASSIIDSGNTIY
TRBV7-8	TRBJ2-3	ASSLEVREGSYYTDTQY
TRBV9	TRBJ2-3	ASSAVPGQGRSTDTQY
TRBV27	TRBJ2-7	ASSLRPPYEQY
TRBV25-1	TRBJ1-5	ASSADGSNQPQH
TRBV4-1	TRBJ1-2	ASSLKDRVEGGYT